A single sample is the source of the 31 T cell receptor beta chains below, sequenced in a study of T-cell reconstitution after alpha-beta-depleted transplantation in children. The TCRbeta library incorporated unique molecular identifiers. Via MiXCR, TCRdb re-called the PCR reads, giving one row per CDR3 protein. The sample includes 900,000 or so distinct CDR3 sequences, about 16% seen only once; the top ten take approximately 5%. The sample here was PBMCs, mostly from graft donor cells, taken 360 days after TCRalphabeta/CD19-depleted stem cell transplant. Receptor source: a male patient between 10 and 17 years old who had a stem cell transplant for acute lymphoblastic leukemia, so the T cells may come from the graft donor.

CDR3 nucleotides: TGCGCCAGCAGCTTGGAACAGGGGAATAACGAGCAGTACTTC. Residues: CASSLEQGNNEQYF. The rearrangement joins TRBV5-1 to TRBJ2-7; TRBD1 matches at 7 bases. Germline V CDR1 and CDR2: SGHRS, YFSETQ. This CDR3 is built from 14 residues. Germline trimming cut 0 bases from V and 5 bases from J; bases unmatched to any gene: 5. Full variable domain (remainder filled in from reference TRBV5-1 and TRBJ2-7): KAGVTQTPRYLIKTRGQQVTLSCSPISGHRSVSWYQQTPGQGLQFLFEYFSETQRNKGNFPGRFSGRQFSNSRSEMNVSTLELGDSALYLCASSLEQGNNEQYFGPGTRLTVT.

This clonotype was seen at least ten times. The V and J genes are TRBV7-9 and TRBJ2-2, with 7 bases lining up with TRBD1. The germline gives CDR1 SEHNR, CDR2 FQNEAQ (reference sequence). V gave up 3 bases and J gave up 0 bases; unmatched junction bases: 7. This CDR3 region has 17 residues. The CDR3 region has the DNA TGTGCCAGCAGCTTTTCTCCGGGACAGTCGAACACCGGGGAGCTGTTTTTT. Translating gives CASSFSPGQSNTGELFF.

This rearrangement joins TRBV3-1 to TRBJ2-2, with D unresolved. This CDR3 contains 15 residues. V lost 4 bases and J lost 0, with 9 bases in between. Germline values: CDR1 LGHDT, CDR2 YNNKEL (reference sequence). The CDR3 bases are TGTGCCAGCAGCCCCATCTCCTCGAACACCGGGGAGCTGTTTTTT. This sequence encodes CASSPISSNTGELFF.

This clonotype was seen a handful of times. The gene calls are TRBV4-2 and TRBJ2-7; 9 nucleotides match TRBD2. J gave up 2 bases and V 1 base, and 15 bases lay outside the gene matches. CDR1 is LGHNA and CDR2 is YNFKEQ in the germline V gene. The CDR3 loop spans 19 amino acids. The CDR3 sequence: CASSQGTDPGLAYTYEQYF. The CDR3 bases are TGTGCCAGCAGCCAAGGGACCGATCCGGGACTAGCATACACCTACGAGCAGTACTTC.

Ten or more counts support this clonotype. V usage is TRBV5-1 and J usage is TRBJ2-3; 9 bases match TRBD2. Trimming took 2 bases from V and 0 from J; bases not matched to a gene: 10. Germline loops: CDR1 SGHRS, CDR2 YFSETQ. The CDR3 contains 18 residues. CDR3 residues: CASSLLAGLIASTDTQYF. CDR3 coding DNA: TGCGCCAGCAGCTTACTAGCGGGCCTCATAGCTAGCACAGATACGCAGTATTTT.

The chain has TRBV29-1 and TRBJ1-2; D call uncertain. Germline assignment: CDR1 SQVTM and CDR2 ANQGSEA. The V and J ends lost 6 bases and 4 bases respectively, with 12 bases between them. There are 12 residues in the CDR3. CDR3 nucleotide sequence: TGCAGCGTCGTAGACACTAGCTATGGCTACACCTTC. It specifies CSVVDTSYGYTF. The full variable domain, in which reference TRBV29-1 and TRBJ1-2 provide the parts outside the CDR3, is SAVISQKPSRDICQRGTSLTIQCQVDSQVTMMFWYRQQPGQSLTLIATANQGSEATYESGFVIDKFPISRPNLTFSTLTVSNMSPEDSSIYLCSVVDTSYGYTFGSGTRLTVV.

V is TRBV20-1 and J is TRBJ2-1; maybe TRBD2 (5 bases). This CDR3 contains 18 residues. V was cut by 6 bases and J by 3 bases, with 27 bases left in between. The germline CDR1 and CDR2 sequences are DFQATT and SNEGSKA (reference sequence). CDR3 sequence: CSARKSDLWRAFYNEQFF. CDR3 DNA: TGCAGTGCCCGGAAATCCGACCTATGGCGGGCCTTCTACAATGAGCAGTTCTTC.

This rearrangement joins TRBV12-3 or TRBV12-4 to TRBJ2-7, with D possibly being TRBD2 (6 bases). The CDR3 runs 14 residues. With 4 bases removed from V and 5 bases from J, the gap between germline ends came to 15 bases. The CDR3 coding sequence is TGTGCCAGCAGTTCCCGACTAGTGATTCACGAGCAGTACTTC. Amino acid sequence: CASSSRLVIHEQYF.

The J gene is TRBJ2-3, the V gene TRBV7-9, with D possibly TRBD1 on 6 matching bases. The germline CDR1 and CDR2 sequences are SEHNR and FQNEAQ (reference sequence). The V and J ends lost 5 bases and 2 bases respectively, with 14 bases between them. The CDR3 runs to 15 residues. CDR3 amino acids: CASSPSQGTTDTQYF. In nucleotides, the CDR3 is TGTGCCAGCAGCCCATCACAGGGCACCACAGATACGCAGTATTTT.

This chain joins TRBV4-1 and TRBJ2-5; tentatively, D is TRBD1 or TRBD2 (6 bases each). The CDR3 is made up of 13 amino acids. From germline, CDR1 is MGHRA and CDR2 YSYEKL. Deletions cut 5 bases from V and 3 bases from J, with 10 bases between. The CDR3 sequence: CASSKGGEETQYF. CDR3 DNA sequence: TGCGCCAGCAGCAAGGGGGGCGAAGAGACCCAGTACTTC.

The V and J genes are TRBV5-1 and TRBJ2-5; 7 bases agree with TRBD2. The V segment lost 1 base and the J segment 7 bases; nucleotides outside the gene matches: 1. Germline assignment: CDR1 SGHRS and CDR2 YFSETQ. The CDR3 has 12 amino acids. The CDR3 here is CASSLWGGTQYF. DNA of the CDR3: TGCGCCAGCAGCTTGTGGGGGGGGACCCAGTACTTC.

This clonotype has just a few counts. The rearrangement uses TRBV20-1 and TRBJ2-7, with a tentative D call TRBD1 (6 bases). The CDR3 spans 15 residues. The germline gives CDR1 DFQATT, CDR2 SNEGSKA (reference sequence). Trimming shortened V by 1 base and J by 4 bases, and 17 bases separated the two germline ends. CDR3 sequence: CSARGATGSFYEQYF. In DNA, the CDR3 is TGCAGTGCTAGAGGGGCGACAGGAAGTTTTTACGAGCAGTACTTC.

In its sample, this clonotype was seen many times. A junction boundary mismatches the germline segment, possibly from a read error. The V gene is TRBV5-1, the J gene TRBJ2-5, with a possible D match to TRBD2 (5 bases). Germline-derived CDR1 and CDR2 are SGHRS and YFSETQ. The length of the CDR3 is 12 residues. The CDR3 DNA is TGTGCCAGCAGCTTAGCGTGGGAGACCCAGTACTTC. It codes for CASSLAWETQYF.

This clonotype came up a few times. This chain joins TRBV14 and TRBJ2-1; 7 nucleotides line up with TRBD2. The germline gives CDR1 SGHDN, CDR2 FVKESK. The CDR3 totals 16 residues. The V gene end was trimmed by 4 bases and the J gene end by 7 bases; junction bases not matched to a gene: 13. The CDR3 DNA follows: TGTGCCAGCAGCCCACCCGGGCTAGCGGCCGGGAATGAGCAGTTCTTC. Translation gives CASSPPGLAAGNEQFF.

This clonotype turned up a few times. The chain has TRBV6-1 and TRBJ1-4; D remains unclear. Germline CDR1 is MNHNS and CDR2 is SASEGT. The V and J ends lost 1 base and 8 bases respectively, with 11 bases between them. This CDR3 has 14 residues. CDR3 bases: TGTGCCAGCAGTGAAGTTGGGTTTGGAGAAAAACTGTTTTTT. The encoded protein is CASSEVGFGEKLFF.

This clonotype was counted between two and nine times. The chain uses TRBV27 and TRBJ1-1, with TRBD1 as a possible D gene (5 bases). The germline CDR1 and CDR2 sequences are MNHEY and SMNVEV (reference sequence). The CDR3 is 18 amino acids. V lost 3 bases to trimming and J lost 1 base, with 21 bases between them. For the CDR3, the DNA is TGTGCCAGCAGTTTGGGCCGGGGGAGCATAAGGGAGAACACTGAAGCTTTCTTT. This codes for CASSLGRGSIRENTEAFF.

This clonotype has only a few counts. The rearrangement links TRBV10-3 to TRBJ2-7; TRBD2 matches 7 bases. The V segment lost 2 bases and the J segment 2 bases; nucleotides outside the gene matches: 6. The CDR3 spans 15 residues. Germline V gene sequence: CDR1 ENHRY, CDR2 SYGVKD. The chain's CDR3 is CAISEPGRQAYEQYF. The CDR3 nucleotides are TGTGCCATCAGTGAGCCCGGGAGGCAAGCCTACGAGCAGTACTTC.

With respect to this clonotype: This may be a read error, as it is one base from a much larger clone. The chain couples TRBV20-1 to TRBJ2-2; perhaps TRBD1 as D (5 bases). CDR3 length: 17 amino acids. Germline V gene data show CDR1 as DFQATT and CDR2 as SNEGSKA (reference sequence). This CDR3 is CCARAGLFGQNTGELFF. The CDR3 coding sequence is TGCTGTGCTAGAGCAGGCCTCTTTGGACAGAACACCGGGGAGCTGTTTTTT.

The chain is built from TRBV4-2 and TRBJ1-3; TRBD1 is a possible D gene (6 bases). Trimming shortened V by 4 bases and J by 0 bases, and 22 bases separated the two germline ends. Germline V gene sequence: CDR1 LGHNA, CDR2 YNFKEQ. The CDR3 covers 19 residues. CDR3 sequence (DNA): TGTGCCAGCAGCCTCCACAATTTTCCGGACAGCCGCTCTGGAAACACCATATATTTT. This translates into CASSLHNFPDSRSGNTIYF.

This clonotype was counted many times. This chain links TRBV12-3 or TRBV12-4 with TRBJ2-3; D gene ambiguous. The ends were cut back, 3 bases at V and 5 bases at J, with 15 bases in the middle. This CDR3 is 15 amino acids long. CDR3 sequence: CASSFLLRVGDTQYF. The CDR3 DNA follows: TGTGCCAGCAGTTTCCTCCTTAGGGTTGGAGATACGCAGTATTTT.

The V call is TRBV29-1, the J call TRBJ2-1; D is possibly TRBD2 (6 bases). In germline, CDR1 is SQVTM, CDR2 ANQGSEA. Trimming stripped 8 bases from V and 3 bases from J, with 17 bases between. The CDR3 has 14 amino acids. As DNA, the CDR3 is TGCAGCTCCCAGACTAGTTACCTCTACAATGAGCAGTTCTTC. Translating it yields CSSQTSYLYNEQFF.

The chain links TRBV20-1 to TRBJ2-4; D unresolved. V lost 7 bases to trimming and J lost 5 bases, with 6 bases between them. The CDR3 covers 10 residues. Germline V CDR1 and CDR2: DFQATT, SNEGSKA (reference sequence). The CDR3 here is CSVWENIQYF. The DNA of the CDR3 is TGCAGTGTTTGGGAAAACATTCAGTACTTC.

This clonotype was recorded a few times. V is TRBV12-3 or TRBV12-4 and J is TRBJ2-1; D ambiguous. This CDR3 contains 16 residues. V lost 5 bases and J lost 0, with 14 bases in between. CDR3 DNA: TGTGCCAGCAGTCCCCCCGCGGCGAGCTCCTACAATGAGCAGTTCTTC. Encoded protein: CASSPPAASSYNEQFF.

The chain joins TRBV6-6 to TRBJ2-7, with no clear D. The germline V gene has CDR1 MNHNY and CDR2 SVGAGI (reference sequence). The V end was cut by 2 bases, the J end by 2 bases, with 7 bases between. This CDR3 spans 13 amino acids. CDR3: CASSYREPYEQYF. Here the CDR3 DNA reads TGTGCCAGCAGTTACAGGGAACCCTACGAGCAGTACTTC.

This chain uses TRBV21-1 with TRBJ2-7; TRBD2 reflects the table's D call only, with no check against the DNA. TRBV21-1 has pseudogene status. The CDR3 consists of 16 residues. CDR3 loop: CASSSRLAGRLVEQYF. In nucleotides, the CDR3 is TGTGCCAGCAGCTCCCGACTAGCGGGTAGACTAGTCGAGCAGTACTTC.

This clonotype was counted only a few times. The genes are TRBV4-2 and TRBJ1-5, with a tentative D call TRBD1 (5 bases). The V gene's germline CDR1 is LGHNA and CDR2 YNFKEQ. The CDR3 consists of 17 residues. The ends were cut back, 1 base at V and 0 bases at J, with 13 bases in the middle. The CDR3 here is CASSQVGGTDSNQPQHF. CDR3 nucleotide sequence: TGTGCCAGCAGCCAAGTTGGCGGGACGGATAGCAATCAGCCCCAGCATTTT.

The V and J genes are TRBV4-1 and TRBJ2-3, with 8 positions matching TRBD2. V lost 1 base, J lost 1 base, and 4 bases stayed unmatched. The length of the CDR3 is 16 residues. CDR1 and CDR2 from the germline V gene are MGHRA and YSYEKL. The CDR3 protein is CASSQVGGARTDTQYF. The CDR3 DNA follows: TGCGCCAGCAGCCAAGTCGGGGGGGCCCGCACAGATACGCAGTATTTT.

This clonotype came up once. V and J are TRBV20-1 and TRBJ2-7, with D perhaps TRBD1 or TRBD2 (6 bases each). V was pared by 6 bases and J by 7 bases, with 19 bases between. CDR1 is DFQATT, CDR2 SNEGSKA, per germline (reference sequence). This CDR3 comprises 13 residues. In DNA form, the CDR3 reads TGCAGTGCCCTAGGAGGGGGAGAGCGTGAGCAGTACTTC. Its translation is CSALGGGEREQYF.

The chain employs TRBV4-1 and TRBJ2-4; 9 nucleotides line up with TRBD1. Trimming removed 5 bases from V and 4 bases from J; junction bases left unmatched: 12. From germline, CDR1 is MGHRA and CDR2 YSYEKL. The CDR3 is 17 amino acids. DNA of the CDR3: TGCGCCAGCAGCAACTCCTTCCCCGGGACAGGGAAAAACATTCAGTACTTC. Translated, it gives CASSNSFPGTGKNIQYF.

The rearrangement uses TRBV12-3 or TRBV12-4 and TRBJ2-3; 10 nucleotides line up with TRBD2. The V gene end was trimmed by 6 bases and the J gene end by 2 bases; junction bases not matched to a gene: 5. This CDR3 has 15 residues. CDR3 sequence: CASRSLAGVTDTQYF. CDR3 DNA sequence: TGTGCCAGCAGATCCCTAGCGGGAGTCACAGATACGCAGTATTTT.

This clonotype has only a few counts. V gene TRBV5-1 combines with J gene TRBJ2-5, with D maybe TRBD2 (6 bases). The CDR3 covers 16 residues. V lost 0 bases, J lost 3 bases, and 15 bases lay in between. CDR1 SGHRS and CDR2 YFSETQ come from the germline V gene. CDR3 bases: TGCGCCAGCAGCTTGGTCCACACCAAGCGGGAAGAGACCCAGTACTTC. It yields the protein CASSLVHTKREETQYF.